One and the same sample provided the 10 T cell receptor beta chains below, sequenced in a study of cytomegalovirus exposure and HLA in healthy donors. It was with 60 Vbeta and 13 Jbeta primers that the PCR ran. TCRdb's table, derived via immunoSEQ multiplex PCR, lists solely in-frame clones and lacks some. The table includes about 130,000 clones, over 70% detected once. Sequencing was carried out using PBMCs. These receptor sequences come from a woman aged 40 to 50 in good health and CMV-seropositive.

The V call is TRBV7-2, the J call TRBJ2-5, with D possibly TRBD1 on 6 matching bases. The J call may be in error: the DNA end matches TRBJ2-7 better. CDR3 length: 13 residues. In germline, CDR1 is SGHTA, CDR2 FQGNSA. The CDR3 DNA follows: TGTGCCAGCAGCTTAGCGACAGGCTACGAGCAGTACTTC. Protein: CASSLATGYEQYF.

This clone was picked up one time. The chain joins TRBV12-5 to TRBJ1-2, with D unclear. The CDR3 runs 14 residues. Germline CDR1 and CDR2: LGHNT and FRNRAP. V was pared by 4 bases and J by 2 bases, with 11 bases between. The CDR3: CASGSDTENYGYTF. The CDR3 region has the DNA TGTGCTAGTGGTTCCGACACAGAAAACTATGGCTACACCTTC.

The J gene is TRBJ2-1, the V gene TRBV27; 9 bases are shared with TRBD2. CDR3 length equals 15 residues. Germline V lookup: CDR1 MNHEY, CDR2 SMNVEV (reference sequence). The V gene end was trimmed by 6 bases and the J gene end by 8 bases; junction bases not matched to a gene: 11. CDR3 bases: TGTGCCAGCAGCATGAATAGCGGGAGCACCTATGAGCAGTTCTTC. This gives the protein CASSMNSGSTYEQFF.

This clone rates as large. The rearrangement links TRBV4-3 to TRBJ2-6, with D tentatively TRBD1 (6 bases). The germline CDR1 and CDR2 sequences are LGHNA and YSLEER. The CDR3 extends over 16 amino acids. V was trimmed by 0 bases and J by 2 bases, leaving 8 bases between them. The CDR3 bases are TGCGCCAGCAGCCAAGAACAGGGCACTGGGGCCAACGTCCTGACTTTC. Protein sequence: CASSQEQGTGANVLTF.

J is TRBJ2-4 and V is TRBV29-1; a weak D match, TRBD1 (6 bases). The CDR3 runs 14 residues. The V gene's germline CDR1 is SQVTM and CDR2 ANQGSEA. V lost 6 bases, J lost 0 bases, and 12 bases lay in between. The CDR3 is CSVTGTGAKNIQYF. CDR3 nucleotide sequence: TGCAGCGTAACAGGGACGGGAGCCAAAAACATTCAGTACTTC.

The rearrangement links TRBV4-2 to TRBJ1-2, with D possibly being TRBD1 (6 bases). CDR3 length equals 16 residues. CDR1 is LGHNA, CDR2 YNFKEQ, per germline. V lost 4 bases and J lost 2, with 17 bases in between. CDR3 sequence: CASSPNGGGANYGYTF. CDR3 sequence (DNA): TGTGCCAGCAGCCCAAACGGCGGGGGCGCAAACTATGGCTACACCTTC.

The DNA for the CDR3 is TGCAGCGTTGAAGGGGACAGGGTGGCCCATAACACTGAAGCTTTCTTT. Residues: CSVEGDRVAHNTEAFF. The rearrangement links TRBV29-1 to TRBJ1-1; 9 bases are shared with TRBD1. V dropped 1 base and J dropped 2; count of bases not matched to a gene: 8. This CDR3 is 16 amino acids long. Germline CDR1 and CDR2: SQVTM and ANQGSEA.

The chain employs TRBV30 and TRBJ2-2; possibly TRBD2 for D (5 bases). V lost 1 base and J 6 bases, leaving 15 bases between the germline ends. This CDR3 comprises 15 residues. Germline V CDR1 and CDR2: GTSNPN, SVGIG (reference sequence). The CDR3 DNA reads as TGTGCCTGGAGTGGGGCGGGCCTTTTCCCCGGGGAGCTGTTTTTT. It is translated as CAWSGAGLFPGELFF.

V is TRBV6-5 and J is TRBJ2-7, with D possibly TRBD1 on 5 matching bases. The CDR3 has 14 residues. Germline-derived CDR1 and CDR2 are MNHEY and SVGAGI. Trimming cost V 2 bases and J 2 bases, with 10 bases left between them. CDR3 in DNA: TGTGCCAGCAGTTACGTTGACAGAGCCTACGAGCAGTACTTC. Translated: CASSYVDRAYEQYF.

The chain joins TRBV28 to TRBJ1-1; 8 bases align to TRBD1. Germline V gene lookup returns CDR1 MDHEN and CDR2 SYDVKM. The CDR3 loop spans 15 amino acids. The ends lost 6 bases at V and 2 bases at J; junction bases unmatched: 8. For the CDR3, the DNA is TGTGCCAGCAGCGTCATGACAGGGGTAAACACTGAAGCTTTCTTT. Translation: CASSVMTGVNTEAFF.